This TCR beta chain was sequenced during a study of Graves' ophthalmopathy and Graves' hyperthyroidism. About the study: Peripheral blood sampling occurred at initial diagnosis, before any treatment.

Study-level points and caveats: The model predicted ophthalmopathy progression with roughly 71% sensitivity and around 72% specificity. Most expanded clonotypes from thyroid (those above 0.001 frequency) were also found in blood.

As to this clonotype: The antigen is undetermined.

V was trimmed by 1 base and J by 3 bases, leaving 10 bases between them. The CDR3 covers 14 residues. The germline V gene encodes CDR1 SGHTA and CDR2 FQGNSA. RNA transcripts were the source from which TCR beta CDR3 regions were amplified. An initial RT-PCR round employing HTBI primers preceded a second-round multiplex PCR. TCRdb independently ran MiXCR on the multiplex PCR reads; one entry per CDR3 protein. Of 400,000 to 450,000 distinct CDR3 sequences in the sample, more than 20% were seen once. This TCR derives from a woman between 18 and 29 years old with stable Graves' hyperthyroidism. This chain joins TRBV7-2 and TRBJ2-7; D ambiguous. The source material was peripheral blood. The CDR3 reads CASSLDGGFYEQYF. The CDR3, as DNA: TGTGCCAGCAGCTTAGACGGCGGCTTCTACGAGCAGTACTTC.